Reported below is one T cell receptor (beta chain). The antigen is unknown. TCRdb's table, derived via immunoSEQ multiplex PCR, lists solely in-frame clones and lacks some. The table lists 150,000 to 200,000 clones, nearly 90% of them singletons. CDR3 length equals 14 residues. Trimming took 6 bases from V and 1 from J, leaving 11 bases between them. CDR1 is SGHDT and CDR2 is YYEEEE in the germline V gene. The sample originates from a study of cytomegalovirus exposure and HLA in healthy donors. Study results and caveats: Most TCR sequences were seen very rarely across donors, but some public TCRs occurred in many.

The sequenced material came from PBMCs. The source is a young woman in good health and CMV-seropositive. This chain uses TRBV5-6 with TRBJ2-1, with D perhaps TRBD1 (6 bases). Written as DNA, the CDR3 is TGTGCCAGCACTGGGGGCAGTTCCTACAATGAGCAGTTCTTC. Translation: CASTGGSSYNEQFF.